A single sample is the source of the 26 T cell receptor beta chains below, sequenced in a study of cytomegalovirus exposure and HLA in healthy donors. The PCR employed 60 Vbeta primers together with 13 Jbeta primers. Profiling relied on immunoSEQ multiplex PCR, and the TCRdb table lists in-frame clones only, not all of them. Here the sample spans fewer than 150,000 clones, more than 70% being singletons. The material sequenced was PBMCs. The receptors come from a man between 45 and 60 years old in good health and CMV-seronegative.

This clone was picked up many times. Mismatch with germline at one junction end may stem from a read error. The gene calls are TRBV2 and TRBJ2-1; 8 positions match TRBD2. Germline-derived CDR1 and CDR2 are SNHLY and FYNNEI. This CDR3 is 12 amino acids long. CDR3 in amino acids: CASSAWRGVAIF. The CDR3 DNA is TGTGCCAGCAGTGCTTGGCGGGGGGTTGCGATCTTC.

CDR3 in amino acids: CAIRGAGTDTQYF. CDR3 coding DNA: TGTGCCATCAGGGGGGCCGGCACAGATACGCAGTATTTT. V is TRBV10-3 and J is TRBJ2-3; D possibly corresponds to TRBD1 (6 bases). Germline lookup yields CDR1 ENHRY and CDR2 SYGVKD. The CDR3 is made up of 13 amino acids. Trimming took off 6 bases at V and 1 base at J, with 8 bases between the two ends.

The chain employs TRBV29-1 and TRBJ2-7; TRBD1 aligns across 9 bases. The CDR3 runs 13 residues. Germline V gene data show CDR1 as SQVTM and CDR2 as ANQGSEA. The V and J ends lost 7 bases and 6 bases, in that order; junction bases with no gene match: 10. CDR3 sequence: CSARTGVGAEQYF. The CDR3 nucleotides are TGCAGCGCACGGACAGGGGTTGGGGCCGAGCAGTACTTC.

The rearrangement joins TRBV7-2 to TRBJ1-1, with D possibly TRBD1 on 6 matching bases. The V gene lost 5 bases and the J gene lost 4 bases, with 17 bases spanning the gap. Germline CDR1 is SGHTA and CDR2 is FQGNSA. CDR3 length equals 15 residues. CDR3 sequence reads: CASSTGGRQFTEAFF. CDR3 DNA: TGTGCCAGCAGCACCGGGGGGCGACAGTTCACTGAAGCTTTCTTT.

The chain employs TRBV19 and TRBJ2-1; D is perhaps TRBD2 (5 bases). The CDR3 totals 16 residues. Germline V lookup: CDR1 LNHDA, CDR2 SQIVND (reference sequence). The germline V and J ends were trimmed by 4 bases and 4 bases, with 17 bases remaining between them. The CDR3 nucleotides are TGTGCCAGTAGTAATCTTCCGGGGTCGGGGTACAATGAGCAGTTCTTC. Translation: CASSNLPGSGYNEQFF.

The gene calls are TRBV9 and TRBJ2-7; 8 bases match TRBD1. CDR3 length: 12 amino acids. Unmatched junction bases numbered 0, after V lost 3 bases and J lost 4 bases. Germline V CDR1 and CDR2: SGDLS, YYNGEE. CDR3 sequence: CASSGQGYEQYF. The DNA of the CDR3 is TGTGCCAGCAGCGGACAGGGGTACGAGCAGTACTTC.

CDR3 bases: TGCAGCGTTACAACAGGGGGAGACACTGAAGCTTTCTTT. Its protein product is CSVTTGGDTEAFF. V gene TRBV29-1 combines with J gene TRBJ1-1; 8 bases are a match to TRBD1. The CDR3 sequence is 13 residues long. The germline CDR1 and CDR2 sequences are SQVTM and ANQGSEA. V was pared by 5 bases and J by 3 bases, with 5 bases of the junction left unmatched. The full variable domain, rest sourced from reference TRBV29-1 and TRBJ1-1, is SAVISQKPSRDICQRGTSLTIQCQVDSQVTMMFWYRQQPGQSLTLIATANQGSEATYESGFVIDKFPISRPNLTFSTLTVSNMSPEDSSIYLCSVTTGGDTEAFFGQGTRLTVV.

The V call is TRBV29-1, the J call TRBJ1-2, with a weak D call TRBD1 (6 bases). Germline V gene data show CDR1 as SQVTM and CDR2 as ANQGSEA. V lost 4 bases, J lost 7 bases, and 10 bases lay in between. CDR3 length: 11 residues. The CDR3 DNA sequence: TGCAGCGTTGGGGGGGGCGGTGGCTACACCTTC. Encoded protein: CSVGGGGGYTF. The full variable domain, completed using reference TRBV29-1 and TRBJ1-2, is SAVISQKPSRDICQRGTSLTIQCQVDSQVTMMFWYRQQPGQSLTLIATANQGSEATYESGFVIDKFPISRPNLTFSTLTVSNMSPEDSSIYLCSVGGGGGYTFGSGTRLTVV.

The chain couples TRBV10-3 to TRBJ1-1, with a possible D match to TRBD1 (5 bases). The CDR3 has 14 amino acids. The germline V gene has CDR1 ENHRY and CDR2 SYGVKD. Trimming took off 2 bases at V and 0 bases at J, with 7 bases between the two ends. CDR3 coding DNA: TGTGCCATCAGTGAGCCAGGGATGAACACTGAAGCTTTCTTT. Translation gives CAISEPGMNTEAFF.

CDR3 nucleotides: TGTGCCAGCAGCCCTACAGGGCGTCTATCTACAGATACGCAGTATTTT. Protein sequence: CASSPTGRLSTDTQYF. The chain combines TRBV7-3 with TRBJ2-3; possibly TRBD1 for D (6 bases). This CDR3 contains 16 residues. Trimming took 5 bases from V and 3 from J, leaving 18 bases between them. In germline, CDR1 is SGHTA, CDR2 FQGTGA.

The V call is TRBV6-4, the J call TRBJ2-1; 8 bases agree with TRBD2. Trimming cost V 2 bases and J 15 bases; bases outside gene matches: 9. The germline V gene encodes CDR1 MRHNA and CDR2 SNTAGT. The CDR3 contains 13 residues. The CDR3, as DNA: TGTGCCAGCAGTGACCTAGCGGGTAGAGGGTTGTTCTTC. Amino acids: CASSDLAGRGLFF.

Remarks on this clone: This sample also contains other DNA sequences that code for the same CDR3. The rearrangement links TRBV29-1 to TRBJ2-2; tentatively, D is TRBD2 (6 bases). Germline CDR1 reads SQVTM; CDR2 reads ANQGSEA. The CDR3 is made up of 11 amino acids. V was cut by 6 bases and J by 6 bases, with 8 bases left in between. CDR3 sequence (DNA): TGCAGCGTCGGGGGAGCCGGGGAGCTGTTTTTT. Residues: CSVGGAGELFF.

The rearrangement uses TRBV28 and TRBJ1-5; D gene unclear. Germline CDR1 is MDHEN and CDR2 is SYDVKM. The CDR3 runs to 12 residues. The ends were cut back, 3 bases at V and 9 bases at J, with 9 bases in the middle. The CDR3 region is CASSFGERPQHF. The DNA of the CDR3 is TGTGCCAGCAGTTTTGGGGAGAGGCCCCAGCATTTT.

The J gene is TRBJ1-1, the V gene TRBV15; 8 bases align to TRBD1. Unmatched junction bases numbered 1, after V lost 0 bases and J lost 1 base. Germline CDR1 reads LNHNV; CDR2 reads YYDKDF (reference sequence). The CDR3 spans 15 residues. CDR3 loop: CATSRDQGANTEAFF. In nucleotides, the CDR3 is TGTGCCACCAGCAGAGATCAGGGGGCGAACACTGAAGCTTTCTTT.

This clone was detected a few times. J is TRBJ2-7 and V is TRBV7-8, with TRBD2 matching 11 bases. J gave up 2 bases and V 1 base, and 4 bases lay outside the gene matches. CDR1 and CDR2 (germline): SGHVS, FQNEAQ. The CDR3 has 16 residues. CDR3 sequence (DNA): TGTGCCAGCAGCTTAGAGGGGGGACTAGCGGCCTACGAGCAGTACTTC. This sequence encodes CASSLEGGLAAYEQYF.

This chain connects TRBV2 to TRBJ2-5, with 9 bases that match TRBD2. V was pared by 7 bases and J by 5 bases, with 8 bases of the junction left unmatched. Germline V gene lookup returns CDR1 SNHLY and CDR2 FYNNEI. CDR3 length: 14 residues. This CDR3 is CASNGRAGGETQYF. The CDR3 DNA follows: TGTGCCAGCAACGGCAGGGCGGGGGGGGAGACCCAGTACTTC.

This clone was seen only a few times. The chain links TRBV28 to TRBJ1-2; 7 positions match TRBD1. The CDR3 sequence is 15 residues long. V shed 4 bases and J 4 bases; nucleotides not matched to a gene: 9. Looked up from germline, CDR1 is MDHEN and CDR2 is SYDVKM. As DNA, the CDR3 is TGTGCCAGCAGTTCCACGCGACAGGGCGGCTATGGCTACACCTTC. Translated, it gives CASSSTRQGGYGYTF.

The chain uses TRBV6-6 and TRBJ1-4, with TRBD1 matching over 7 bases. The germline CDR1 and CDR2 sequences are MNHNY and SVGAGI (reference sequence). The CDR3 is 14 amino acids. The trim removed 0 bases at V and 7 bases at J, leaving 2 bases unmatched. CDR3 sequence: CASSYSGGGEKLFF. The CDR3 DNA reads as TGTGCCAGCAGTTACTCAGGGGGCGGTGAAAAACTGTTTTTT.

The CDR3 DNA reads as TGTGCCTGGAAGTCTGGGACAGGCATTTCGGACACTGAAGCTTTCTTT. Encoded protein: CAWKSGTGISDTEAFF. The chain recombines TRBV30 with TRBJ1-1, with 8 bases that match TRBD1. The CDR3 runs 16 residues. Germline loops: CDR1 GTSNPN, CDR2 SVGIG (reference sequence). V gave up 4 bases and J gave up 3 bases; unmatched junction bases: 13.

CDR3 residues: CASSLPGDTQYF. The CDR3 DNA reads TGTGCCAGCAGCTTGCCTGGCGATACGCAGTATTTT. This chain connects TRBV5-4 to TRBJ2-3; D remains unclear. Germline V gene lookup returns CDR1 SGHNT and CDR2 YYREEE (reference sequence). The CDR3 totals 12 residues. Trimming took off 1 base at V and 6 bases at J, with 6 bases between the two ends.

V usage is TRBV12-5 and J usage is TRBJ2-5; D uncertain. CDR3 length: 15 residues. Germline CDR1 is LGHNT and CDR2 is FRNRAP. V was cut by 3 bases and J by 2 bases, with 13 bases left in between. Written as DNA, the CDR3 is TGTGCTAGTGGTTTCTCGTTTGGCCAACAAGAGACCCAGTACTTC. It translates to CASGFSFGQQETQYF.

J is TRBJ2-2 and V is TRBV7-2, with D possibly TRBD2 on 5 matching bases. With 5 bases removed from V and 5 bases from J, the gap between germline ends came to 21 bases. The length of the CDR3 is 17 residues. Germline-derived CDR1 and CDR2 are SGHTA and FQGNSA. CDR3 sequence reads: CASSQTGGVGKTGELFF. CDR3 sequence (DNA): TGTGCCAGCAGCCAGACGGGCGGTGTCGGGAAAACCGGGGAGCTGTTTTTT.

V gene TRBV28 combines with J gene TRBJ1-1, with 7 bases aligning to TRBD1. V shed 2 bases and J 6 bases; nucleotides not matched to a gene: 9. The CDR3 has 15 residues. Germline CDR1 is MDHEN and CDR2 is SYDVKM. The chain's CDR3 is CASSLIDRVSAEAFF. The CDR3 DNA follows: TGTGCCAGCAGTTTAATCGACAGGGTTAGTGCTGAAGCTTTCTTT.

This chain connects TRBV7-9 to TRBJ1-6; D unresolved. The V and J ends lost 5 bases and 7 bases respectively, with 15 bases between them. The germline gives CDR1 SEHNR, CDR2 FQNEAQ (reference sequence). CDR3 length: 15 residues. CDR3 in amino acids: CASSLKPPGNSPLHF. CDR3 nucleotides: TGTGCCAGCAGCCTTAAACCCCCCGGGAATTCACCCCTCCACTTT.

The table lists this clone with a few counts. The chain combines TRBV5-1 with TRBJ1-3; D remains ambiguous. The CDR3 runs 13 residues. Germline V CDR1 and CDR2: SGHRS, YFSETQ. V was trimmed by 2 bases and J by 1 base, leaving 4 bases between them. The CDR3 sequence is CASSFESGNTIYF. The CDR3 DNA is TGCGCCAGCAGCTTCGAGTCTGGAAACACCATATATTTT. Combining the CDR3 with reference TRBV5-1 and TRBJ1-3 gives the whole variable domain KAGVTQTPRYLIKTRGQQVTLSCSPISGHRSVSWYQQTPGQGLQFLFEYFSETQRNKGNFPGRFSGRQFSNSRSEMNVSTLELGDSALYLCASSFESGNTIYFGEGSWLTVV.

This clone showed up just once. The rearrangement links TRBV5-1 to TRBJ2-7, with D tentatively TRBD2 (5 bases). The CDR3 runs to 15 residues. Germline lookup yields CDR1 SGHRS and CDR2 YFSETQ. Deletions cut 2 bases from V and 2 bases from J, with 14 bases between. The CDR3 nucleotides read TGCGCCAGCAGCTTAATAGCGACCACTACCTACGAGCAGTACTTC. Its protein product is CASSLIATTTYEQYF.